Listed below are T cell receptor beta chains from one sample, sequenced in a study of T cells in Graves' hyperthyroidism and ophthalmopathy. TCRdb ran MiXCR on the multiplex PCR reads and lists one entry per CDR3 protein. The table includes 480,000 or so distinct CDR3 sequences, 40% to 50% detected once. The sample comprised peripheral blood or thyroid tissue (not recorded which). All receptors come from an adult woman with Graves' disease, either hyperthyroidism or ophthalmopathy (not recorded which). Both conserved end residues are trimmed from each CDR3. Rows may omit the clone size; those that give it use once, few, many or a size class.

v_gene: TRBV5-1; abundance: NA; j_gene: TRBJ1-1; CDR3aa: ASSSKTGVRPEAF
v_gene: TRBV15; abundance: many; j_gene: TRBJ2-1; CDR3aa: ATSWRYNEQF
v_gene: TRBV10-3; abundance: NA; j_gene: TRBJ1-2; CDR3aa: AITVDSNYGYT
v_gene: TRBV7-9; abundance: NA; j_gene: TRBJ1-4; CDR3aa: ASTSLLGDGHKGEKLF
v_gene: TRBV7-9; abundance: many; j_gene: TRBJ2-5; CDR3aa: ASSSTRGQETQY
v_gene: TRBV12-3/TRBV12-4; abundance: many; j_gene: TRBJ1-6; CDR3aa: ASSLVGGDPNSPLH
v_gene: TRBV20-1; abundance: NA; j_gene: TRBJ1-5; CDR3aa: SARVHNSNQPQH
v_gene: TRBV7-9; abundance: NA; j_gene: TRBJ2-5; CDR3aa: ASSPRTSGKETQY
v_gene: TRBV19; abundance: NA; j_gene: TRBJ1-1; CDR3aa: ASKNRQEAF
v_gene: TRBV19; abundance: NA; j_gene: TRBJ1-2; CDR3aa: ASSSGPRANGYT
v_gene: TRBV29-1; abundance: many; j_gene: TRBJ2-5; CDR3aa: SGTPSGEETQY
v_gene: TRBV6-6; abundance: NA; j_gene: TRBJ1-6; CDR3aa: ASSYEAGGGTPLH
v_gene: TRBV5-1; abundance: NA; j_gene: TRBJ2-2; CDR3aa: ASSPGRARTGELF
v_gene: TRBV12-3/TRBV12-4; abundance: few; j_gene: TRBJ2-5; CDR3aa: ASSLRVQETQY
v_gene: TRBV5-6; abundance: many; j_gene: TRBJ2-5; CDR3aa: ASSPTGEETQY
v_gene: TRBV5-5; abundance: many; j_gene: TRBJ2-7; CDR3aa: ASSLSRGRGEQY
v_gene: TRBV12-3/TRBV12-4; abundance: many; j_gene: TRBJ2-5; CDR3aa: ASSPLARETQY
v_gene: TRBV11-2; abundance: NA; j_gene: TRBJ1-1; CDR3aa: ASSARGQPNTEAF
v_gene: TRBV29-1; abundance: few; j_gene: TRBJ2-2; CDR3aa: SVVSREDGELF
v_gene: TRBV20-1; abundance: NA; j_gene: TRBJ2-5; CDR3aa: SARGTRDRQETQY
v_gene: TRBV15; abundance: NA; j_gene: TRBJ2-5; CDR3aa: ATRQGDREETQY
v_gene: TRBV24-1; abundance: NA; j_gene: TRBJ2-5; CDR3aa: ATSAGGSQETQY
v_gene: TRBV20-1; abundance: NA; j_gene: TRBJ1-4; CDR3aa: SARSTGRVNEKLF
v_gene: TRBV7-8; abundance: NA; j_gene: TRBJ2-7; CDR3aa: ASSLREPYEQY
v_gene: TRBV4-2; abundance: NA; j_gene: TRBJ1-5; CDR3aa: ASSPRGGEVNQPQH
v_gene: TRBV20-1; abundance: few; j_gene: TRBJ1-3; CDR3aa: SARVLPTGDPSSSGNTIY
v_gene: TRBV27; abundance: once; j_gene: TRBJ2-7; CDR3aa: ASSLSTGDEQY
v_gene: TRBV6-1; abundance: many; j_gene: TRBJ1-2; CDR3aa: ASSENSGDGYT
v_gene: TRBV10-2; abundance: NA; j_gene: TRBJ1-6; CDR3aa: ASSGGGQSPLH
v_gene: TRBV7-2; abundance: many; j_gene: TRBJ2-2; CDR3aa: ASSFGTYTGELF
v_gene: TRBV2; abundance: NA; j_gene: TRBJ1-2; CDR3aa: ASSDGTRVGYT
v_gene: TRBV7-9; abundance: NA; j_gene: TRBJ1-2; CDR3aa: ASSYQGANYGYT
v_gene: TRBV29-1; abundance: many; j_gene: TRBJ2-2; CDR3aa: SVERSANTGELF
v_gene: TRBV12-3/TRBV12-4; abundance: few; j_gene: TRBJ2-7; CDR3aa: ASSRIDEQY
v_gene: TRBV19; abundance: many; j_gene: TRBJ1-3; CDR3aa: ASIPGPISGNTIY
v_gene: TRBV6-1; abundance: NA; j_gene: TRBJ1-1; CDR3aa: ASRPPGGVGTEAF
v_gene: TRBV5-8; abundance: few; j_gene: TRBJ2-7; CDR3aa: ASSYGLAYEQY
v_gene: TRBV7-2; abundance: NA; j_gene: TRBJ1-1; CDR3aa: ASSGQGETEAF
v_gene: TRBV6-1; abundance: many; j_gene: TRBJ2-5; CDR3aa: ASTIGDYQETQY
v_gene: TRBV7-2; abundance: NA; j_gene: TRBJ2-5; CDR3aa: ASSIGLAGLQVGTQY
v_gene: TRBV20-1; abundance: many; j_gene: TRBJ2-6; CDR3aa: SARSGTGANVLT
v_gene: TRBV10-3; abundance: NA; j_gene: TRBJ1-1; CDR3aa: AISDVWKQENTEAF
v_gene: TRBV29-1; abundance: NA; j_gene: TRBJ2-7; CDR3aa: SQGGNEQY
v_gene: TRBV6-1; abundance: few; j_gene: TRBJ1-1; CDR3aa: ASTFGTAEGYAF
v_gene: TRBV7-9; abundance: once; j_gene: TRBJ2-7; CDR3aa: ASSPPDRGAYEQY
v_gene: TRBV10-2; abundance: NA; j_gene: TRBJ1-3; CDR3aa: ASQDFGSGNTIY
v_gene: TRBV7-3; abundance: NA; j_gene: TRBJ2-5; CDR3aa: ASTGPDQETQY
v_gene: TRBV5-1; abundance: NA; j_gene: TRBJ1-1; CDR3aa: ASSLKRGQGRAF
v_gene: TRBV7-9; abundance: NA; j_gene: TRBJ1-3; CDR3aa: ASIRQANSGNTIY
v_gene: TRBV10-3; abundance: NA; j_gene: TRBJ2-7; CDR3aa: ASNSGQGSDEQY
v_gene: TRBV5-1; abundance: NA; j_gene: TRBJ1-1; CDR3aa: ASSLTGATEAF
v_gene: TRBV9; abundance: NA; j_gene: TRBJ1-3; CDR3aa: ASSASGDGNTIY
v_gene: TRBV29-1; abundance: NA; j_gene: TRBJ2-7; CDR3aa: SLERTLNYEQY
v_gene: TRBV29-1; abundance: few; j_gene: TRBJ1-1; CDR3aa: SGGTGEDGEAF